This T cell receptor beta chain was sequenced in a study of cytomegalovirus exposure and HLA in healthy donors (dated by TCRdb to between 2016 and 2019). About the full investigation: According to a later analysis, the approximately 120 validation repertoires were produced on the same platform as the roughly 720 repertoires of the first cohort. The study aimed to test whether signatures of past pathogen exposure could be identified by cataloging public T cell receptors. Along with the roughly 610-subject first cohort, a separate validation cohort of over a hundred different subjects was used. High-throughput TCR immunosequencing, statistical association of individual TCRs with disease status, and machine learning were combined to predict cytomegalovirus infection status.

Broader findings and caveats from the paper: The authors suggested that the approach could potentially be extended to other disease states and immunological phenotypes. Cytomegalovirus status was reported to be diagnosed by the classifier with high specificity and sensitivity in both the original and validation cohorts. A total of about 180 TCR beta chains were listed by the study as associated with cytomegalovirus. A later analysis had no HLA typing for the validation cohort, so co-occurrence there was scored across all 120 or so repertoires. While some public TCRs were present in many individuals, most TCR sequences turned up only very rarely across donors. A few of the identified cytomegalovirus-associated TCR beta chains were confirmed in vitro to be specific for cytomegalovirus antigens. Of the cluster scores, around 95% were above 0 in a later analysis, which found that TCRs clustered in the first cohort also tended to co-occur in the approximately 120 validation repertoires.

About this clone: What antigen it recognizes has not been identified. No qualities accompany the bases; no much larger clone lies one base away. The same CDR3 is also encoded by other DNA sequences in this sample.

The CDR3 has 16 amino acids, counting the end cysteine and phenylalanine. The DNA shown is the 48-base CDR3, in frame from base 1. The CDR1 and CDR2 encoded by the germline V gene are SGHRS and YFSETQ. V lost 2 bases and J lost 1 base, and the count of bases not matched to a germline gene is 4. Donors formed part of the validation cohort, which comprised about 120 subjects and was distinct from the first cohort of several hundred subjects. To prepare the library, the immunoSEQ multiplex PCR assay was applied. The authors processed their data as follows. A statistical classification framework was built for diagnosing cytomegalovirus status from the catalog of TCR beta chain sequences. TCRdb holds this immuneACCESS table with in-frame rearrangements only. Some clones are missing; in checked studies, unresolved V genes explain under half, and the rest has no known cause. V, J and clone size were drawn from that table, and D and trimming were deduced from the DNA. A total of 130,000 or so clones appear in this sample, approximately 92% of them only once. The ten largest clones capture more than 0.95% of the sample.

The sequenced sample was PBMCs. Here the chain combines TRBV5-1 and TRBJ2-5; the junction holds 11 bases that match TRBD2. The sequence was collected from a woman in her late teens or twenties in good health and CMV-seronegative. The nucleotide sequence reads TGCGCCAGCAGCTTCACTAGCGGGGGAGTCCAAGAGACCCAGTACTTC. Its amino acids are CASSFTSGGVQETQYF.